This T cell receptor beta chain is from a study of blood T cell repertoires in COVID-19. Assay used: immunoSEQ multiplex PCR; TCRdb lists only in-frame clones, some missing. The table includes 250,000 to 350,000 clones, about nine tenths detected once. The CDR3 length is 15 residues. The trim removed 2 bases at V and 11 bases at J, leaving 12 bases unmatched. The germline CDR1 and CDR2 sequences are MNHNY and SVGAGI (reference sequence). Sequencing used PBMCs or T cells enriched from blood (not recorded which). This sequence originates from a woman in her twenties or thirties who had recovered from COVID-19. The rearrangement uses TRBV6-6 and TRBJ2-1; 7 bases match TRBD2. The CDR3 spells CASSYASPGGNQQFF. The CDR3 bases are TGTGCCAGCAGTTACGCCTCCCCGGGGGGAAATCAGCAGTTCTTC.